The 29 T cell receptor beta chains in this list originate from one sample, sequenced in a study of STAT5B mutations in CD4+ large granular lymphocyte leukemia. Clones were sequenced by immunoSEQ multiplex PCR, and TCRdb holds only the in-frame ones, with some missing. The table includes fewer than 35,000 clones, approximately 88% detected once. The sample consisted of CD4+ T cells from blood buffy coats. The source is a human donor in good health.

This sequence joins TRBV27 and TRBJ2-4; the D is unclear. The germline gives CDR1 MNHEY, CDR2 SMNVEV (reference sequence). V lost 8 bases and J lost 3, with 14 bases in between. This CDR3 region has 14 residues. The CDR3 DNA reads TGTGCCAGCGGAGACCTTCACTTCAAAAACATTCAGTACTTC. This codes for CASGDLHFKNIQYF.

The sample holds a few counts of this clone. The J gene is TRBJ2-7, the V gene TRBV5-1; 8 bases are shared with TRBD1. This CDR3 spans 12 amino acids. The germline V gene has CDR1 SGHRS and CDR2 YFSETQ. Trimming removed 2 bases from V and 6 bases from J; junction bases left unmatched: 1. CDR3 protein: CASSFDRGEQYF. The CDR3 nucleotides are TGCGCCAGCAGCTTCGACAGGGGCGAGCAGTACTTC.

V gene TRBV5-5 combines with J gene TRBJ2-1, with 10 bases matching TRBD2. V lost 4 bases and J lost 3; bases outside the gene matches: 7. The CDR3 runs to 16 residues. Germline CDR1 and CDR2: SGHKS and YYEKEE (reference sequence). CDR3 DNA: TGTGCCAGCAGCCCACAGACTAGCGGGTACTACAATGAGCAGTTCTTC. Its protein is CASSPQTSGYYNEQFF.

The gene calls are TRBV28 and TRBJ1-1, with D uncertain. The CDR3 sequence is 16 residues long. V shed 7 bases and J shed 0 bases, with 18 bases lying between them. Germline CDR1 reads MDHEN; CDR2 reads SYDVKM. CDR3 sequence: CASTRVFPLMNTEAFF. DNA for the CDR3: TGTGCCAGCACTAGGGTTTTCCCCCTAATGAACACTGAAGCTTTCTTT.

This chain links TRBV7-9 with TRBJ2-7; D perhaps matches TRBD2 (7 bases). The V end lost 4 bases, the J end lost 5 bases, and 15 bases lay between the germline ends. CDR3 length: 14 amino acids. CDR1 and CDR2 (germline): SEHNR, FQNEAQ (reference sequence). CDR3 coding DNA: TGTGCCAGCAGCTACACGGGGGGCGGGGACGAGCAGTACTTC. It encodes CASSYTGGGDEQYF.

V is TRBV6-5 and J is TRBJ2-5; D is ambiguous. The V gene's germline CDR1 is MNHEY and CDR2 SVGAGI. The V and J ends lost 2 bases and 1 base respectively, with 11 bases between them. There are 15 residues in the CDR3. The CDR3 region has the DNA TGTGCCAGCAGTTACGGTTCGGTGTTCCAAGAGACCCAGTACTTC. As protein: CASSYGSVFQETQYF.

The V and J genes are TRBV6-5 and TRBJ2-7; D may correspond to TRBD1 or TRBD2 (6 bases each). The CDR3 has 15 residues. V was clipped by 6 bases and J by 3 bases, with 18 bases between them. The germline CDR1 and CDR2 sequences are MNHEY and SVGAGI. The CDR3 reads CASSRGLPSFYEQYF. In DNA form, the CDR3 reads TGTGCCAGCAGCCGGGGGCTCCCGAGTTTCTACGAGCAGTACTTC.

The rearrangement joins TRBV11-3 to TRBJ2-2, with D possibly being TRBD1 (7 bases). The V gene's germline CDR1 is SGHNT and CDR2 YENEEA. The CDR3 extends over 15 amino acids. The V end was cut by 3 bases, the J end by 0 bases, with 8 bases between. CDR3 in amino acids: CASSFRGANTGELFF. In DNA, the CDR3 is TGTGCCAGCAGCTTCAGGGGGGCGAACACCGGGGAGCTGTTTTTT.

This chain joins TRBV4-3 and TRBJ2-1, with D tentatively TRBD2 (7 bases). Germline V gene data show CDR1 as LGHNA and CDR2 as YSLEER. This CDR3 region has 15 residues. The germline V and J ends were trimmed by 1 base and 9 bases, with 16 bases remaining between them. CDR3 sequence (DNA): TGCGCCAGCAGCCAAGGGCGCGGGGGCCGAGGTGAGCAGTTCTTC. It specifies CASSQGRGGRGEQFF.

The CDR3 DNA reads TGTGCCAGCAGTAAATACAGGGTTCAGATCACAGATACGCAGTATTTT. Translating it yields CASSKYRVQITDTQYF. The chain carries TRBV5-6 and TRBJ2-3, with D possibly TRBD1 on 6 matching bases. The germline CDR1 and CDR2 sequences are SGHDT and YYEEEE. This CDR3 comprises 16 residues. Trimming took 5 bases from V and 2 from J, leaving 18 bases between them. The full variable domain, rest sourced from reference TRBV5-6 and TRBJ2-3, is DAGVTQSPTHLIKTRGQQVTLRCSPKSGHDTVSWYQQALGQGPQFIFQYYEEEERQRGNFPDRFSGHQFPNYSSELNVNALLLGDSALYLCASSKYRVQITDTQYFGPGTRLTVL.

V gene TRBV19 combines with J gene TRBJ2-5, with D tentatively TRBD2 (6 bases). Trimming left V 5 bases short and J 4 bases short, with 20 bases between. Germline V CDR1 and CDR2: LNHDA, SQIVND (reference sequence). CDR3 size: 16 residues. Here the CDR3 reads CASSDGGPRRVETQYF. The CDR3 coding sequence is TGTGCCAGTAGTGATGGGGGACCCCGGAGGGTAGAGACCCAGTACTTC.

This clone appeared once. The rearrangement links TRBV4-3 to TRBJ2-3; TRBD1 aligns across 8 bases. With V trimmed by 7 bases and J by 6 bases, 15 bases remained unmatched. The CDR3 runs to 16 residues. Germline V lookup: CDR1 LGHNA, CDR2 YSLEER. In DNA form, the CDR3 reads TGCGCCAGCACTCAAGGAGGGGGGACAGGCCGGGATACGCAGTATTTT. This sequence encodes CASTQGGGTGRDTQYF.

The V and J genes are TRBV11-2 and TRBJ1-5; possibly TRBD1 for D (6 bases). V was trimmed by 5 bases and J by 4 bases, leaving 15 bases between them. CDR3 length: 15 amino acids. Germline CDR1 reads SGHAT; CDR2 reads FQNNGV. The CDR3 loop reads CASSGLTGRNQPQHF. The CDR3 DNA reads TGTGCCAGCAGCGGATTGACAGGCCGGAATCAGCCCCAGCATTTT.

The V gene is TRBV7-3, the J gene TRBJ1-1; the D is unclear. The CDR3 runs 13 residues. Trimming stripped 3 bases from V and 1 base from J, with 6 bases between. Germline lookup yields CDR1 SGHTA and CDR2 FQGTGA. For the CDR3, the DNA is TGTGCCAGCAGCTTCACGGAGAACACTGAAGCTTTCTTT. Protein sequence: CASSFTENTEAFF.

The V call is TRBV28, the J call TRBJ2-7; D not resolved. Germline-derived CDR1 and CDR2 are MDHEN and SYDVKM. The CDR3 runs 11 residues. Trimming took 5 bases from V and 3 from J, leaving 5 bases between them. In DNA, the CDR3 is TGTGCCAGCAGTCGAAACTACGAGCAGTACTTC. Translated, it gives CASSRNYEQYF.

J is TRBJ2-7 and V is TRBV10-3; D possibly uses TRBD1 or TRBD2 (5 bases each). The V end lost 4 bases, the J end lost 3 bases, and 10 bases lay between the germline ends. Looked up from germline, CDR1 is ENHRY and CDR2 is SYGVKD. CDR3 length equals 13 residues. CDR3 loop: CAISGGEGYEQYF. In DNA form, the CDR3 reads TGTGCCATCAGTGGGGGCGAGGGCTACGAGCAGTACTTC.

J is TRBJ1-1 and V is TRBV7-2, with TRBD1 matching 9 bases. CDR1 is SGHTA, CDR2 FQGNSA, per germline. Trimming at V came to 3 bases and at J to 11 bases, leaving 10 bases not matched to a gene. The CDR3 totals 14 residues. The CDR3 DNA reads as TGTGCCAGCAGCTTGGGGGACAGGGTCGGAGAGGCTTTCTTT. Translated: CASSLGDRVGEAFF.

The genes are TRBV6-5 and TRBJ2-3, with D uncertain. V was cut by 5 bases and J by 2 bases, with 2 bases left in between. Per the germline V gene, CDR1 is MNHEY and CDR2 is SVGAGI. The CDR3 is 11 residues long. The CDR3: CASSNTDTQYF. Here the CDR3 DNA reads TGTGCCAGCAGTAACACAGATACGCAGTATTTT.

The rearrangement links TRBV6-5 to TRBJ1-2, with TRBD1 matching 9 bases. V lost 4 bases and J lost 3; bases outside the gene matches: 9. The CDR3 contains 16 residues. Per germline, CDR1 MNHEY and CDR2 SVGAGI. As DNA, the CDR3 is TGTGCCAGCAGTTCTACAGGGGGCGCGAATCACTATGGCTACACCTTC. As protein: CASSSTGGANHYGYTF.

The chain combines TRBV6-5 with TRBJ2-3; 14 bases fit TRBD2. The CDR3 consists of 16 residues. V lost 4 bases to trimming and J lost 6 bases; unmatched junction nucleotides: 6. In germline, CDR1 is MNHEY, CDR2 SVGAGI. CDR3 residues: CASSSTGTSGSDTQYF. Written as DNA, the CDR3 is TGTGCCAGCAGTTCCACCGGGACTAGCGGGAGTGATACGCAGTATTTT.

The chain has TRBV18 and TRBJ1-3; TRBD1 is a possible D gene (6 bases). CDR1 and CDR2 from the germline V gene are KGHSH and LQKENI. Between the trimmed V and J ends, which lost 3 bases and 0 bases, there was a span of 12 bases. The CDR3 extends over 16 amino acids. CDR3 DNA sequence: TGTGCCAGCTCACCTCAGACAGGAGGCTCTGGAAACACCATATATTTT. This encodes CASSPQTGGSGNTIYF.

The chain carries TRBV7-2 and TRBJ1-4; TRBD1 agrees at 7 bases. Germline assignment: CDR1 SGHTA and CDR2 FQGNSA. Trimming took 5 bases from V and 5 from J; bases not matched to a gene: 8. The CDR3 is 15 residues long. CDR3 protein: CASSRQDRPNEKLFF. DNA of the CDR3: TGTGCCAGCAGCCGGCAGGACAGGCCGAATGAAAAACTGTTTTTT.

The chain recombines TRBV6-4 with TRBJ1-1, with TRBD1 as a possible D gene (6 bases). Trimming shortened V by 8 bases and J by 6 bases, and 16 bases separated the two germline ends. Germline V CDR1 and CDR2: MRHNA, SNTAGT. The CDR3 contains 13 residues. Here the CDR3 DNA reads TGTGCCAGCTCACCAACAGGGCCAGCTGAAGCTTTCTTT. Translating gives CASSPTGPAEAFF.

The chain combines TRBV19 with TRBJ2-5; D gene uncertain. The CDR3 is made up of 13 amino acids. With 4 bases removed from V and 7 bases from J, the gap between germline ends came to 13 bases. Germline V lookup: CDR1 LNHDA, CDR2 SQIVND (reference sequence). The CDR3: CASSSRTALTQYF. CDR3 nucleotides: TGTGCCAGTAGTAGTAGGACGGCTTTGACCCAGTACTTC.

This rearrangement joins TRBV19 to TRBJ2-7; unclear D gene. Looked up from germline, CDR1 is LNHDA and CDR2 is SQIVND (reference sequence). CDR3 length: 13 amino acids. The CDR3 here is CSIRPGTPYEQYF. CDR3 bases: TGTTCTATCCGTCCAGGCACCCCCTACGAGCAGTACTTC. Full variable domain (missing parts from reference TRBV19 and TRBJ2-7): DGGITQSPKYLFRKEGQNVTLSCEQNLNHDAMYWYRQDPGQGLRLIYYSQIVNDFQKGDIAEGYSVSREKKESFPLTVTSAQKNPTAFYLCSIRPGTPYEQYFGPGTRLTVT.

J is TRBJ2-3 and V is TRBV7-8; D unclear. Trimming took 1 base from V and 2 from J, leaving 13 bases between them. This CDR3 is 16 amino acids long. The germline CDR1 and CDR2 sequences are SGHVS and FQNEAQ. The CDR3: CASSLDRYAHTDTQYF. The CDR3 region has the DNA TGTGCCAGCAGCTTAGACAGATACGCCCACACAGATACGCAGTATTTT.

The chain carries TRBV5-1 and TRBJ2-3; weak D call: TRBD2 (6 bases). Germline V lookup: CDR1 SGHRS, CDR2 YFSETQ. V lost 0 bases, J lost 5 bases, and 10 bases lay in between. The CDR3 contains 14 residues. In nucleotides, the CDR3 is TGCGCCAGCAGCTTGGGAGGAGGGTTAGATACGCAGTATTTT. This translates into CASSLGGGLDTQYF.

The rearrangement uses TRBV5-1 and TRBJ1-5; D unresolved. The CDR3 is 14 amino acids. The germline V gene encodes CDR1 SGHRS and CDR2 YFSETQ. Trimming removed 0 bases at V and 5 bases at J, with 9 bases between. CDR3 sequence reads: CASSLGLRDQPQHF. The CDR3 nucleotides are TGCGCCAGCAGCTTGGGCCTTAGGGATCAGCCCCAGCATTTT.

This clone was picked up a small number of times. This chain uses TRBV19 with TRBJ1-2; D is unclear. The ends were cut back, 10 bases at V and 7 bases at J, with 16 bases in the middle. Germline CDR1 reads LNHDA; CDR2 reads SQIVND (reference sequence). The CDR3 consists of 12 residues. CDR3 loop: CATRPQEGGYTF. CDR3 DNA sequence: TGTGCCACCAGGCCCCAGGAAGGTGGCTACACCTTC. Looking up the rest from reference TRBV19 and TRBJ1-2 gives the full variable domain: DGGITQSPKYLFRKEGQNVTLSCEQNLNHDAMYWYRQDPGQGLRLIYYSQIVNDFQKGDIAEGYSVSREKKESFPLTVTSAQKNPTAFYLCATRPQEGGYTFGSGTRLTVV.